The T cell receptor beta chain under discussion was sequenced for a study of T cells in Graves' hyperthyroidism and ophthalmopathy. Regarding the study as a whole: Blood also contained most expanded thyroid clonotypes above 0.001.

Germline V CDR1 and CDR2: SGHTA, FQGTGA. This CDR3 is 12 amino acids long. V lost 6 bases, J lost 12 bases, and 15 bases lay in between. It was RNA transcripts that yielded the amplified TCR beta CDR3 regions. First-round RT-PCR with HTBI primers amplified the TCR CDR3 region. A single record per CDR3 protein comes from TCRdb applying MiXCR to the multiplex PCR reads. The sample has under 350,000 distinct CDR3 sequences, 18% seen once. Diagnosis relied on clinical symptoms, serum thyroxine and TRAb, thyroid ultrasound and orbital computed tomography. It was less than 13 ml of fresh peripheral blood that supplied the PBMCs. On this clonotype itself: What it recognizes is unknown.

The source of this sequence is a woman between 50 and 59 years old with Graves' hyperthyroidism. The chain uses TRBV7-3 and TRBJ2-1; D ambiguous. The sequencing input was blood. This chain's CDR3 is CASSPTGTAQFF. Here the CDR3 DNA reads TGTGCCAGCAGTCCGACGGGTACCGCGCAGTTCTTC.